This T cell receptor beta chain was profiled in a study of T cell responses to AZD1222 COVID-19 vaccine. Sequencing was performed with immunoSEQ multiplex PCR; in TCRdb, only in-frame clones are kept and a portion is missing. The sample includes 110,000 to 150,000 clones, 85% to 95% of them seen just once. The CDR3 loop spans 14 amino acids. V was cut by 6 bases and J by 3 bases, with 17 bases left in between. Germline lookup yields CDR1 SQVTM and CDR2 ANQGSEA. The clonotype originates from an adult in good health. The chain recombines TRBV29-1 with TRBJ1-1; a possible D gene is TRBD1 (5 bases). The sample here was peripheral blood, taken on day 0 of AZD1222 vaccination. CDR3 in DNA: TGCAGCGTGGGGCTCAGAGGTTGGGACACTGAAGCTTTCTTT. Translating gives CSVGLRGWDTEAFF.